Listed here is a single T cell receptor beta chain. Antigen specificity is unknown. This was a deep-level run. The data were produced by immunoSEQ multiplex PCR, yet TCRdb's version contains in-frame clones alone and is incomplete. This sample yields about 2 million clones, of which about 94% are seen a single time; less than 1.5% belongs to the top ten. The data were taken from a study of shared clonotypes between healthy human individuals. Naive-designated CD8 cells lacked CD45RO, were positively enriched for CCR7, and omitted terminally differentiated effector memory CD45RA+ cells. Germline loops: CDR1 SNHLY, CDR2 FYNNEI. With 6 bases clipped from V and 0 bases from J, the junction kept 8 bases outside the gene matches. The CDR3 loop spans 17 amino acids. General study points: Depth of sequencing was expected to influence donor clonotype sharing. A generally larger estimated richness was seen in naive subsets than in memory subsets. Researchers sampled only blood; tissue repertoires likely differ.

This receptor was obtained from a man in his late teens or twenties in good health. The gene calls are TRBV2 and TRBJ2-2; 9 positions match TRBD2. Sequencing used naive CD8+ T cells sorted from blood. CDR3 nucleotides: TGTGCCAGCAGCCACCCAACTAGCGGGCCGAACACCGGGGAGCTGTTTTTT. Amino acids: CASSHPTSGPNTGELFF.